These 30 T cell receptor beta chains share one sample of origin, sequenced in a study of blood T cell repertoires in COVID-19. Profiled with immunoSEQ multiplex PCR; TCRdb holds only in-frame clones, not every one. The repertoire consists of 220,000 or so clones, with about three quarters occurring once and the leading ten covering roughly 6%. Sequenced input: peripheral blood. The receptors were gathered from a woman in her 70s with acute or convalescent COVID-19.

The chain carries TRBV6-6 and TRBJ1-3; D remains ambiguous. The V end lost 7 bases, the J end lost 2 bases, and 18 bases lay between the germline ends. The CDR3 is made up of 16 amino acids. Looked up from germline, CDR1 is MNHNY and CDR2 is SVGAGI (reference sequence). The CDR3 DNA reads as TGTGCCAGCACCTACTACGGGGTGGACCCTGGAAACACCATATATTTT. Translated, it gives CASTYYGVDPGNTIYF.

The chain combines TRBV27 with TRBJ1-2; D is uncertain. The germline V gene encodes CDR1 MNHEY and CDR2 SMNVEV (reference sequence). The CDR3 spans 13 residues. The V and J ends lost 9 bases and 6 bases respectively, with 17 bases between them. Written as DNA, the CDR3 is TGTGCCAGTCGGGTGGCTCTTGACGATGGCTACACCTTC. Its protein product is CASRVALDDGYTF.

This chain connects TRBV30 to TRBJ2-1; TRBD2 agrees at 7 bases. The CDR3 spans 13 residues. CDR1 GTSNPN and CDR2 SVGIG come from the germline V gene (reference sequence). V lost 6 bases, J lost 2 bases, and 4 bases stayed unmatched. The CDR3 DNA sequence: TGTGCCTGTGGACTAGTAGCCTACAATGAGCAGTTCTTC. This gives the protein CACGLVAYNEQFF.

The CDR3 region has the DNA TGTGCCTGGAGTAACACAGGAGTCCCCTACGAGCAGTACTTC. It codes for CAWSNTGVPYEQYF. This chain connects TRBV30 to TRBJ2-7; D is possibly TRBD1 (5 bases). Trimming stripped 2 bases from V and 2 bases from J, with 13 bases between. The CDR3 has 14 residues. Germline-derived CDR1 and CDR2 are GTSNPN and SVGIG (reference sequence).

The CDR3 DNA sequence: TGCGCCAGCAGCCCCCAGGACTACTCCTACGAGCAGTACTTC. Amino acids: CASSPQDYSYEQYF. This chain connects TRBV5-1 to TRBJ2-7; D might be TRBD2 (6 bases). Per the germline V gene, CDR1 is SGHRS and CDR2 is YFSETQ. The ends were cut back, 4 bases at V and 0 bases at J, with 11 bases in the middle. CDR3 size: 14 residues.

This clone was detected a few times. This chain links TRBV5-8 with TRBJ2-1; unclear D gene. Trimming removed 2 bases at V and 0 bases at J, with 12 bases between. Germline CDR1 is SGHTS and CDR2 is YDEGEE. CDR3 size: 16 residues. The chain's CDR3 is CASSFLAINSYNEQFF. The CDR3 DNA is TGTGCCAGCAGCTTTTTGGCCATCAACTCCTACAATGAGCAGTTCTTC.

The CDR3: CASSKGEGYEQYF. DNA for the CDR3: TGTGCCAGCAGTAAGGGGGAGGGGTACGAGCAGTACTTC. The V call is TRBV6-6, the J call TRBJ2-7; a weak D match, TRBD2 (7 bases). CDR3 length: 13 amino acids. V dropped 5 bases and J dropped 4 bases, with 12 bases sitting between them. Germline values: CDR1 MNHNY, CDR2 SVGAGI (reference sequence).

The chain employs TRBV30 and TRBJ2-7, with 7 bases lining up with TRBD2. Germline V gene sequence: CDR1 GTSNPN, CDR2 SVGIG (reference sequence). This CDR3 has 12 residues. V shed 4 bases, J shed 6 bases, and the junction held 6 bases outside the gene matches. The CDR3 DNA sequence: TGTGCCTGGAAAAGCTCGGGGGGCGAGCAGTACTTC. Protein product: CAWKSSGGEQYF.

The rearrangement links TRBV10-2 to TRBJ2-1, with D possibly being TRBD1 (6 bases). Germline CDR1 is WSHSY and CDR2 is SAAADI. Trimming shortened V by 4 bases and J by 2 bases, and 21 bases separated the two germline ends. This CDR3 has 18 amino acids. The CDR3 here is CASSGGGHAAMAYNEQFF. CDR3 coding DNA: TGCGCCAGCAGTGGAGGGGGACACGCCGCGATGGCCTACAATGAGCAGTTCTTC.

The V and J genes are TRBV5-1 and TRBJ2-4; 10 bases map to TRBD2. This CDR3 contains 15 residues. Germline trimming cut 4 bases from V and 2 bases from J; bases unmatched to any gene: 3. Germline-derived CDR1 and CDR2 are SGHRS and YFSETQ. CDR3: CASSPLAGTKNIQYF. The CDR3 DNA follows: TGCGCCAGCAGCCCACTAGCGGGGACCAAAAACATTCAGTACTTC. Full variable domain (rest looked up from reference TRBV5-1 and TRBJ2-4): KAGVTQTPRYLIKTRGQQVTLSCSPISGHRSVSWYQQTPGQGLQFLFEYFSETQRNKGNFPGRFSGRQFSNSRSEMNVSTLELGDSALYLCASSPLAGTKNIQYFGAGTRLSVL.

The J gene is TRBJ2-6, the V gene TRBV24-1; 8 positions agree with TRBD2. The CDR3 spans 17 residues. In germline, CDR1 is KGHDR, CDR2 SFDVKD. With V trimmed by 4 bases and J by 2 bases, 6 bases remained unmatched. The CDR3 loop reads CATSELGRATGANVLTF. CDR3 bases: TGTGCCACCAGTGAACTCGGGAGGGCCACTGGGGCCAACGTCCTGACTTTC.

The chain is built from TRBV5-4 and TRBJ2-7; TRBD1 matches at 7 bases. Trimming cost V 0 bases and J 5 bases; bases outside gene matches: 5. CDR3 length equals 14 residues. Germline assignment: CDR1 SGHNT and CDR2 YYREEE (reference sequence). CDR3 protein: CASSLEGTANEQYF. DNA of the CDR3: TGTGCCAGCAGCTTGGAAGGGACAGCCAACGAGCAGTACTTC.

This chain links TRBV5-5 with TRBJ1-3, with 7 bases identical to TRBD1. Germline assignment: CDR1 SGHKS and CDR2 YYEKEE (reference sequence). V dropped 4 bases and J dropped 4; count of bases not matched to a gene: 11. The CDR3 loop spans 16 amino acids. This CDR3 reads CASSPAPGQSGNTIYF. CDR3 DNA: TGTGCCAGCAGCCCCGCCCCGGGACAGTCCGGAAACACCATATATTTT.

V and J are TRBV27 and TRBJ1-1; a weak D match, TRBD1 (5 bases). This CDR3 has 11 residues. Trimming removed 5 bases from V and 8 bases from J, with 9 bases in between. Germline V gene data show CDR1 as MNHEY and CDR2 as SMNVEV (reference sequence). For the CDR3, the DNA is TGTGCCAGCAGTACTCGGGGGGAAGCTTTCTTT. Its protein product is CASSTRGEAFF.

The chain links TRBV18 to TRBJ1-6; the D gene is possibly TRBD1 (6 bases). This CDR3 has 14 residues. V was shortened by 3 bases and J by 10 bases, with 13 bases between the two germline ends. Germline V gene lookup returns CDR1 KGHSH and CDR2 LQKENI. The CDR3 region is CASSPGNQGSPLHF. The CDR3 DNA reads TGTGCCAGCTCACCGGGGAACCAGGGGTCACCCCTCCACTTT. Full variable domain (missing parts from reference TRBV18 and TRBJ1-6): NAGVMQNPRHLVRRRGQEARLRCSPMKGHSHVYWYRQLPEEGLKFMVYLQKENIIDESGMPKERFSAEFPKEGPSILRIQQVVRGDSAAYFCASSPGNQGSPLHFGNGTRLTVT.

The rearrangement uses TRBV9 and TRBJ1-4; D is uncertain. Germline V gives CDR1 SGDLS, CDR2 YYNGEE. V lost 4 bases, J lost 0 bases, and 7 bases lay in between. The length of the CDR3 is 14 residues. The CDR3 loop reads CASSRESTNEKLFF. CDR3 in DNA: TGTGCCAGCAGCAGGGAGTCAACTAATGAAAAACTGTTTTTT.

This clone was detected once. V is TRBV5-1 and J is TRBJ2-3; 8 bases are a match to TRBD2. V shed 5 bases, J shed 2 bases, and the junction held 4 bases outside the gene matches. Germline assignment: CDR1 SGHRS and CDR2 YFSETQ. The CDR3 has 14 amino acids. CDR3: CASRIAGYTDTQYF. CDR3 DNA: TGCGCCAGCAGAATAGCGGGGTACACAGATACGCAGTATTTT.

The gene calls are TRBV2 and TRBJ2-3; D is perhaps TRBD1 (7 bases). Germline V lookup: CDR1 SNHLY, CDR2 FYNNEI. Trimming removed 3 bases from V and 2 bases from J, with 9 bases in between. The CDR3 sequence is 14 residues long. The CDR3, as DNA: TGTGCCAGCAGTGAGGAGGGGGCCACAGATACGCAGTATTTT. It encodes CASSEEGATDTQYF.

This clone has just one count. The chain has TRBV7-2 and TRBJ2-7; TRBD1 matches at 8 bases. The CDR3 consists of 15 residues. The V segment lost 2 bases and the J segment 1 base; nucleotides outside the gene matches: 4. Germline lookup yields CDR1 SGHTA and CDR2 FQGNSA. The CDR3 coding sequence is TGTGCCAGCAGCTTAACCACAGGGGGTTCCTACGAGCAGTACTTC. Its protein product is CASSLTTGGSYEQYF.

The J gene is TRBJ2-7, the V gene TRBV30; D ambiguous. Germline V gene sequence: CDR1 GTSNPN, CDR2 SVGIG (reference sequence). V was pared by 0 bases and J by 5 bases, with 11 bases between. This CDR3 is 13 amino acids long. The CDR3: CAWSVNQVDEQYF. CDR3 nucleotides: TGTGCCTGGAGTGTAAACCAGGTGGACGAGCAGTACTTC.

The CDR3 here is CASSSYRDRGRSIQYF. The CDR3 DNA sequence: TGTGCCAGCAGCTCGTACCGGGACAGGGGGCGGAGCATTCAGTACTTC. This chain connects TRBV5-5 to TRBJ2-4, with 12 bases matching TRBD1. V shed 3 bases and J 9 bases; nucleotides not matched to a gene: 10. The CDR3 is 16 residues long. The V gene's germline CDR1 is SGHKS and CDR2 YYEKEE (reference sequence).

This clone appeared a few times. The chain has TRBV18 and TRBJ2-5; 8 bases are shared with TRBD1. Germline V gives CDR1 KGHSH, CDR2 LQKENI. This CDR3 is 16 amino acids long. The trim removed 5 bases at V and 0 bases at J, leaving 8 bases unmatched. This CDR3 is CASSTLGQGNQETQYF. CDR3 DNA: TGTGCCAGCTCAACCCTAGGACAGGGAAACCAAGAGACCCAGTACTTC.

The chain carries TRBV7-8 and TRBJ2-1, with a possible D match to TRBD1 (6 bases). Germline-derived CDR1 and CDR2 are SGHVS and FQNEAQ. Between the trimmed V and J ends, which lost 2 bases and 0 bases, there was a span of 11 bases. CDR3 length equals 16 residues. CDR3 sequence reads: CASSLKGEYSYNEQFF. CDR3 in DNA: TGTGCCAGCAGCTTAAAGGGGGAATACTCCTACAATGAGCAGTTCTTC.

The V call is TRBV10-3, the J call TRBJ1-3; D remains ambiguous. V lost 3 bases and J 8 bases, leaving 14 bases between the germline ends. The CDR3 loop spans 14 amino acids. Germline V lookup: CDR1 ENHRY, CDR2 SYGVKD. This CDR3 is CAISESEIGDTIYF. CDR3 in DNA: TGTGCCATCAGTGAAAGTGAGATAGGAGACACCATATATTTT.

This clone was picked up one time. The chain has TRBV6-5 and TRBJ1-1; a possible D gene is TRBD1 (5 bases). In germline, CDR1 is MNHEY, CDR2 SVGAGI. Trimming left V 3 bases short and J 0 bases short, with 8 bases between. This CDR3 spans 14 amino acids. The CDR3 nucleotides read TGTGCCAGCAGTTATGACAGCTTGAACACTGAAGCTTTCTTT. Translation gives CASSYDSLNTEAFF.

This chain uses TRBV28 with TRBJ1-2; 11 bases match TRBD1. This CDR3 comprises 19 residues. Trimming removed 3 bases from V and 2 bases from J; junction bases left unmatched: 14. CDR1 is MDHEN and CDR2 is SYDVKM in the germline V gene. CDR3 sequence (DNA): TGTGCCAGCAGTTTTCACTCCCCGGGACAGGGGGGAATGAACTATGGCTACACCTTC. Translation: CASSFHSPGQGGMNYGYTF.

This clone has only one observation. This chain uses TRBV2 with TRBJ2-5; D is perhaps TRBD1 (5 bases). Between the trimmed V and J ends, which lost 2 bases and 1 base, there was a span of 17 bases. Germline values: CDR1 SNHLY, CDR2 FYNNEI. This CDR3 region has 17 residues. The CDR3 nucleotides are TGTGCCAGCAGTGAATCCAGAGACAGATTAATCCAAGAGACCCAGTACTTC. Its protein product is CASSESRDRLIQETQYF.

The genes are TRBV28 and TRBJ1-5; D is ambiguous. Deletions cut 3 bases from V and 7 bases from J, with 4 bases between. The CDR3 is made up of 11 amino acids. In germline, CDR1 is MDHEN, CDR2 SYDVKM. The CDR3 DNA reads as TGTGCCAGCAGTTTCGGGCAGCCCCAGCATTTT. Amino acid sequence: CASSFGQPQHF.

The gene calls are TRBV18 and TRBJ2-3, with 12 positions matching TRBD2. CDR3 size: 18 residues. V was clipped by 3 bases and J by 6 bases; unmatched bases: 13. The germline gives CDR1 KGHSH, CDR2 LQKENI. The CDR3 protein is CASSPPPRTSGIPDTQYF. The DNA of the CDR3 is TGTGCCAGCTCACCTCCACCCCGGACTAGCGGGATCCCGGATACGCAGTATTTT. Complete variable domain (other parts from reference TRBV18 and TRBJ2-3): NAGVMQNPRHLVRRRGQEARLRCSPMKGHSHVYWYRQLPEEGLKFMVYLQKENIIDESGMPKERFSAEFPKEGPSILRIQQVVRGDSAAYFCASSPPPRTSGIPDTQYFGPGTRLTVL.

This clone was recorded once. The chain employs TRBV19 and TRBJ2-5; 14 bases align to TRBD2. Losses at the gene ends were 3 bases for V and 2 bases for J; bases not matched to a gene: 5. CDR1 and CDR2 (germline): LNHDA, SQIVND (reference sequence). The CDR3 runs 17 residues. Here the CDR3 DNA reads TGTGCCAGTAGTATGGGACTAGCGGGAGTTCTTCAAGAGACCCAGTACTTC. Its protein product is CASSMGLAGVLQETQYF.